The source of this T cell receptor (beta chain) is a study of tumor-infiltrating lymphocytes in localized non-small cell lung cancer. Looking at the study overall: The cohort mixed smokers and never-smokers, several histologies, and some post-neoadjuvant-chemotherapy samples. General study points: Compared with uninvolved lung, tumors showed higher T cell infiltration by TCRbeta sequencing. IM1 and IM2 tumors showed no difference in T-cell fraction. Each assay used a separate piece of the same tissue.

Turning to this clone: The antigen remains unidentified.

Clones were sequenced by immunoSEQ multiplex PCR, and TCRdb holds only the in-frame ones, with some missing. Altogether 10,000 or so clones are present, approximately 85% being singletons, with the ten largest covering around 9.8%. CDR3 size: 15 residues. Germline V gene data show CDR1 as MNHNS and CDR2 as SASEGT. V dropped 2 bases and J dropped 0 bases, with 8 bases sitting between them. The chain employs TRBV6-1 and TRBJ1-5, with no clear D. The sequencing sample was made of uninvolved lung tissue not adjacent to the tumor. This clonotype originated in a human donor with non-small cell lung cancer. The CDR3 sequence is CASSEQPISNQPQHF. The CDR3 DNA reads TGTGCCAGCAGTGAACAACCGATTAGCAATCAGCCCCAGCATTTT.